The 30 T cell receptor beta chains listed next were all sequenced from one sample in a study of blood T cell repertoires in COVID-19. Using immunoSEQ multiplex PCR, the repertoire was profiled, and TCRdb retains in-frame clones only, with some absent. The sample lists about 200,000 clones, 70% to 90% occurring once. The sample was PBMCs or T cells enriched from blood (not recorded which). The receptors shown here come from a woman between 18 and 29 years old who had recovered from COVID-19.

The V gene is TRBV9, the J gene TRBJ1-6; no definite D call. V lost 3 bases and J 5 bases, leaving 6 bases between the germline ends. The V gene's germline CDR1 is SGDLS and CDR2 YYNGEE. CDR3 length equals 13 residues. CDR3 DNA: TGTGCCAGCAGCGCAGAAGATAATTCACCCCTCCACTTT. Amino acid sequence: CASSAEDNSPLHF.

The chain combines TRBV5-4 with TRBJ2-7; weak D call: TRBD2 (6 bases). The V end lost 4 bases, the J end lost 5 bases, and 13 bases lay between the germline ends. Germline V CDR1 and CDR2: SGHNT, YYREEE (reference sequence). The CDR3 has 13 residues. DNA for the CDR3: TGTGCCAGCAGCCGTACCCGGGGGAACGAGCAGTACTTC. Translating it yields CASSRTRGNEQYF.

The chain couples TRBV3-1 (or the pseudogene TRBV3-2) to TRBJ1-3; 9 positions agree with TRBD1. The V and J ends lost 3 bases and 3 bases, in that order; junction bases with no gene match: 9. The CDR3 length is 17 residues. Germline CDR1 LGHDT, CDR2 YNNKEL (reference sequence). The CDR3 DNA follows: TGTGCCAGCAGCCAGAACGGACAGGGGAGGAGTGGAAACACCATATATTTT. It is translated as CASSQNGQGRSGNTIYF.

This rearrangement joins TRBV19 to TRBJ2-1, with D perhaps TRBD1 (5 bases). The germline V gene encodes CDR1 LNHDA and CDR2 SQIVND (reference sequence). Between the trimmed V and J ends, which lost 3 bases and 8 bases, there was a span of 14 bases. The length of the CDR3 is 14 residues. The CDR3 loop is CASSMAPWGDEQFF. The CDR3 nucleotides are TGTGCCAGTAGTATGGCCCCGTGGGGCGATGAGCAGTTCTTC.

This clone was picked up one time. The chain combines TRBV28 with TRBJ2-7; 8 bases fit TRBD1. The CDR3 totals 15 residues. Trimming cost V 2 bases and J 5 bases; bases outside gene matches: 8. Germline V gene lookup returns CDR1 MDHEN and CDR2 SYDVKM. Written as DNA, the CDR3 is TGTGCCAGCAGTTTAGCGGGACAGGATCTTCACGAGCAGTACTTC. Its protein is CASSLAGQDLHEQYF.

The J gene is TRBJ2-3, the V gene TRBV4-1; 11 bases agree with TRBD2. CDR1 is MGHRA and CDR2 is YSYEKL in the germline V gene. V was clipped by 2 bases and J by 6 bases; unmatched bases: 13. The CDR3 is made up of 18 amino acids. The CDR3 spells CASSQKPPSGGPGDTQYF. The CDR3 nucleotides read TGCGCCAGCAGCCAAAAACCCCCTAGCGGGGGGCCAGGGGATACGCAGTATTTT.

This clone was recorded once. The chain joins TRBV27 to TRBJ2-2; D may be TRBD2 (6 bases). This CDR3 is 15 amino acids long. Germline CDR1 is MNHEY and CDR2 is SMNVEV (reference sequence). V was trimmed by 4 bases and J by 6 bases, leaving 15 bases between them. The CDR3, as DNA: TGTGCCAGCAGTTCCCGACTAGTAAACCCCGGGGAGCTGTTTTTT. Translating gives CASSSRLVNPGELFF.

This chain connects TRBV5-1 to TRBJ2-2; D might be TRBD1 (5 bases). This CDR3 comprises 15 residues. Germline CDR1 and CDR2: SGHRS and YFSETQ. The V and J ends lost 0 bases and 1 base respectively, with 7 bases between them. The CDR3 sequence is CASSLAQGNTGELFF. As DNA, the CDR3 is TGCGCCAGCAGCTTGGCCCAGGGGAACACCGGGGAGCTGTTTTTT.

CDR3 bases: TGCGCCAGCAGCTTAGGACAGGGGGTAGGGGACACTGAAGCTTTCTTT. Its translation: CASSLGQGVGDTEAFF. The chain is built from TRBV5-1 and TRBJ1-1; TRBD1 aligns across 10 bases. V was clipped by 2 bases and J by 3 bases; unmatched bases: 7. The CDR3 has 16 residues. Germline assignment: CDR1 SGHRS and CDR2 YFSETQ. Full variable domain (missing parts from reference TRBV5-1 and TRBJ1-1): KAGVTQTPRYLIKTRGQQVTLSCSPISGHRSVSWYQQTPGQGLQFLFEYFSETQRNKGNFPGRFSGRQFSNSRSEMNVSTLELGDSALYLCASSLGQGVGDTEAFFGQGTRLTVV.

The genes are TRBV11-2 and TRBJ2-7, with 9 bases lining up with TRBD2. CDR1 and CDR2 (germline): SGHAT, FQNNGV. V shed 5 bases, J shed 0 bases, and the junction held 8 bases outside the gene matches. The CDR3 is made up of 16 amino acids. CDR3: CASSLIAGATSYEQYF. The CDR3 region has the DNA TGTGCCAGCAGCCTTATAGCGGGGGCCACCTCCTACGAGCAGTACTTC. The full variable domain, rest sourced from reference TRBV11-2 and TRBJ2-7, is EAGVAQSPRYKIIEKRQSVAFWCNPISGHATLYWYQQILGQGPKLLIQFQNNGVVDDSQLPKDRFSAERLKGVDSTLKIQPAKLEDSAVYLCASSLIAGATSYEQYFGPGTRLTVT.

The gene calls are TRBV5-4 and TRBJ1-1; 7 nucleotides match TRBD1. V lost 6 bases to trimming and J lost 1 base; unmatched junction nucleotides: 6. Looked up from germline, CDR1 is SGHNT and CDR2 is YYREEE (reference sequence). The CDR3 is made up of 14 amino acids. The CDR3 region is CASTGTARNTEAFF. For the CDR3, the DNA is TGTGCCAGCACCGGGACAGCGAGGAACACTGAAGCTTTCTTT.

V is TRBV6-6 and J is TRBJ2-5; TRBD2 is a possible D gene (6 bases). Trimming removed 6 bases from V and 4 bases from J, with 15 bases in between. In germline, CDR1 is MNHNY, CDR2 SVGAGI (reference sequence). The CDR3 has 14 amino acids. The CDR3 spells CASRPASSVETQYF. CDR3 sequence (DNA): TGTGCCAGCAGGCCGGCTTCTAGCGTAGAGACCCAGTACTTC.

This clone appeared a few times. This chain links TRBV27 with TRBJ2-2, with 9 bases aligning to TRBD1. The CDR3 has 17 residues. V was pared by 10 bases and J by 0 bases, with 12 bases of the junction left unmatched. Germline CDR1 MNHEY, CDR2 SMNVEV (reference sequence). In DNA form, the CDR3 reads TGTGCCACCCGCCGGGTGGGGACAGGGTCGAACACCGGGGAGCTGTTTTTT. As protein: CATRRVGTGSNTGELFF.

This chain links TRBV30 with TRBJ2-1; 10 bases are a match to TRBD1. CDR3 length: 14 amino acids. The junction had 0 bases not matched to a gene; V was cut back by 0 bases and J by 4 bases. The V gene's germline CDR1 is GTSNPN and CDR2 SVGIG (reference sequence). The CDR3 loop is CAWSVGQGYNEQFF. The CDR3 nucleotides are TGTGCCTGGAGTGTGGGACAGGGGTACAATGAGCAGTTCTTC.

A note on this clone: This sample also contains other DNA sequences that code for the same CDR3. The V call is TRBV27, the J call TRBJ1-1; the D gene is possibly TRBD1 (6 bases). The CDR3 has 13 amino acids. Looked up from germline, CDR1 is MNHEY and CDR2 is SMNVEV (reference sequence). V was clipped by 4 bases and J by 0 bases, with 6 bases between them. The CDR3: CASSWTVNTEAFF. As DNA, the CDR3 is TGTGCCAGCAGTTGGACAGTGAACACTGAAGCTTTCTTT.

The CDR3 DNA follows: TGTGCCAGCAGCTCCGGGACAGGGGGTTTGAGTTGGGACGAGCAGTACTTC. This translates into CASSSGTGGLSWDEQYF. The rearrangement uses TRBV7-9 and TRBJ2-7; 11 bases are shared with TRBD1. From germline, CDR1 is SEHNR and CDR2 FQNEAQ (reference sequence). This CDR3 has 17 residues. V lost 4 bases to trimming and J lost 5 bases; unmatched junction nucleotides: 13.

The rearrangement joins TRBV28 to TRBJ1-6; D might be TRBD1 (5 bases). CDR1 is MDHEN and CDR2 is SYDVKM in the germline V gene. With 8 bases removed from V and 6 bases from J, the gap between germline ends came to 11 bases. CDR3 length: 13 amino acids. In DNA, the CDR3 is TGTGCCAGCCAATTACAGGCTAATTCACCCCTCCACTTT. It codes for CASQLQANSPLHF.

The chain uses TRBV2 and TRBJ1-3; D is perhaps TRBD1 (5 bases). The CDR3 has 14 residues. V lost 2 bases, J lost 3 bases, and 8 bases lay in between. The germline V gene has CDR1 SNHLY and CDR2 FYNNEI. The CDR3 protein is CASSERGSGNTIYF. The DNA for the CDR3 is TGTGCCAGCAGTGAAAGGGGCAGTGGAAACACCATATATTTT.

The chain links TRBV6-1 to TRBJ2-7; the D gene is possibly TRBD1 (5 bases). This CDR3 comprises 13 residues. Germline V CDR1 and CDR2: MNHNS, SASEGT. Trimming removed 1 base at V and 4 bases at J, with 8 bases between. As DNA, the CDR3 is TGTGCCAGCAGTGAAGGGACACCTTACGAGCAGTACTTC. It is translated as CASSEGTPYEQYF.

This clone showed up many times. This chain uses TRBV5-6 with TRBJ2-1; no firm D call. This CDR3 is built from 14 residues. Deletions cut 0 bases from V and 12 bases from J, with 16 bases between. In germline, CDR1 is SGHDT, CDR2 YYEEEE. The CDR3 here is CASSLARSAVLQFF. The CDR3 DNA is TGTGCCAGCAGCTTGGCCAGAAGCGCGGTCTTGCAGTTCTTC.

V usage is TRBV7-2 and J usage is TRBJ1-5; no clear D. V was pared by 1 base and J by 3 bases, with 10 bases between. This CDR3 is 15 amino acids long. CDR1 is SGHTA, CDR2 FQGNSA, per germline. The CDR3 is CASSLVGLTNQPQHF. CDR3 nucleotide sequence: TGTGCCAGCAGCTTAGTTGGACTGACCAATCAGCCCCAGCATTTT.

The chain links TRBV10-3 to TRBJ1-1; D gene ambiguous. CDR1 is ENHRY, CDR2 SYGVKD, per germline. V lost 2 bases to trimming and J lost 7 bases, with 17 bases between them. The CDR3 contains 15 residues. The CDR3 loop reads CAISEDLGGPNEAFF. CDR3 DNA sequence: TGTGCCATCAGTGAGGACCTCGGCGGTCCGAATGAAGCTTTCTTT.

The chain has TRBV7-9 and TRBJ2-1; D is perhaps TRBD1 (6 bases). Looked up from germline, CDR1 is SEHNR and CDR2 is FQNEAQ (reference sequence). The CDR3 length is 17 residues. The V end was cut by 4 bases, the J end by 2 bases, with 18 bases between. The CDR3 loop reads CASSSQPPGTPYNEQFF. DNA for the CDR3: TGTGCCAGCAGCTCCCAACCCCCCGGGACACCCTACAATGAGCAGTTCTTC. The full variable domain, in which reference TRBV7-9 and TRBJ2-1 provide the parts outside the CDR3, is DTGVSQNPRHKITKRGQNVTFRCDPISEHNRLYWYRQTLGQGPEFLTYFQNEAQLEKSRLLSDRFSAERPKGSFSTLEIQRTEQGDSAMYLCASSSQPPGTPYNEQFFGPGTRLTVL.

The chain uses TRBV27 and TRBJ1-5; D unclear. Trimming left V 2 bases short and J 5 bases short, with 7 bases between. Germline-derived CDR1 and CDR2 are MNHEY and SMNVEV (reference sequence). This CDR3 contains 13 residues. The CDR3 spells CASSLNGYQPQHF. The CDR3 DNA reads as TGTGCCAGCAGTTTAAACGGGTATCAGCCCCAGCATTTT.

CDR3 protein: CASSYSQGGEQYF. The CDR3, as DNA: TGTGCCAGCAGTTACTCGCAGGGTGGAGAGCAGTACTTC. The chain carries TRBV6-2 or TRBV6-3 and TRBJ2-7, with D possibly matching TRBD1 (5 bases). Germline lookup yields CDR1 MNHEY and CDR2 SVGEGT. V was cut by 0 bases and J by 7 bases, with 10 bases left in between. The CDR3 is 13 residues long.

This clone was detected only once. The genes are TRBV6-5 and TRBJ2-7; 7 positions agree with TRBD2. V gave up 5 bases and J gave up 5 bases; unmatched junction bases: 9. Germline-derived CDR1 and CDR2 are MNHEY and SVGAGI. The CDR3 covers 14 residues. CDR3 amino acids: CASSLWGRGHEQYF. DNA of the CDR3: TGTGCCAGCAGTCTCTGGGGGAGGGGACACGAGCAGTACTTC.

The V call is TRBV2, the J call TRBJ1-2; D might be TRBD1 (5 bases). Germline V gene lookup returns CDR1 SNHLY and CDR2 FYNNEI. V lost 6 bases and J lost 2, with 16 bases in between. The CDR3 has 15 residues. CDR3 in DNA: TGTGCCAGCAGGGACCGACAGCCCGGGAACTATGGCTACACCTTC. It codes for CASRDRQPGNYGYTF.

The V gene is TRBV29-1, the J gene TRBJ2-2, with 7 bases identical to TRBD1. Losses at the gene ends were 6 bases for V and 4 bases for J; bases not matched to a gene: 8. The CDR3 is made up of 14 amino acids. CDR1 is SQVTM and CDR2 is ANQGSEA in the germline V gene. DNA of the CDR3: TGCAGCGTCTTGACAGGGATTAGCACCGGGGAGCTGTTTTTT. Protein sequence: CSVLTGISTGELFF.

V gene TRBV5-1 combines with J gene TRBJ2-7, with D unclear. Trimming left V 9 bases short and J 4 bases short, with 11 bases between. Germline V gives CDR1 SGHRS, CDR2 YFSETQ. This CDR3 has 11 amino acids. CDR3 loop: CAINSQYEQYF. CDR3 nucleotides: TGCGCCATAAACAGCCAGTACGAGCAGTACTTC. The full variable domain, rest sourced from reference TRBV5-1 and TRBJ2-7, is KAGVTQTPRYLIKTRGQQVTLSCSPISGHRSVSWYQQTPGQGLQFLFEYFSETQRNKGNFPGRFSGRQFSNSRSEMNVSTLELGDSALYLCAINSQYEQYFGPGTRLTVT.

The V call is TRBV27, the J call TRBJ2-7; 7 positions agree with TRBD1. This CDR3 comprises 13 residues. Trimming took 4 bases from V and 6 from J; bases not matched to a gene: 6. Per germline, CDR1 MNHEY and CDR2 SMNVEV (reference sequence). CDR3 DNA sequence: TGTGCCAGCAGTTGGGCGGACAGGAGCGAGCAGTACTTC. Translating it yields CASSWADRSEQYF.